A selection of T cell receptor beta chains follows, all from one sample in a study of blood T cell repertoires in COVID-19. Produced via immunoSEQ multiplex PCR; TCRdb's table is partial and in-frame only. Of fewer than 450,000 clones listed, 85% to 90% are singletons. Sequencing was carried out using peripheral blood. Receptor source: a woman in her 70s with COVID-19, enrolled during active disease. Both conserved end residues are part of each CDR3. A D gene is named only where the DNA matches it firmly. Clone size, where shown, is once, few, many, or a class for clones that have expanded.

TRBJ2-7,TRBD2,.,TRBV5-8,CASSRKAGGPYEQYF,TGTGCCAGCAGCCGTAAGGCGGGGGGCCCCTACGAGCAGTACTTC
TRBJ1-1,.,.,TRBV5-6,CASSVWAVNTEAFF,TGTGCCAGCAGCGTTTGGGCAGTAAACACTGAAGCTTTCTTT
TRBJ2-3,TRBD2,.,TRBV19,CASTPRGRGGNSGFLTDTQYF,TGTGCCAGTACCCCGCGGGGGCGGGGGGGCAACTCCGGATTTCTCACAGATACGCAGTATTTT
TRBJ1-6,.,.,TRBV19,CASSSEFRGWSSPLHF,TGTGCCAGTAGTAGCGAATTCAGGGGATGGAGTTCACCCCTCCACTTT
TRBJ2-7,.,few,TRBV2,CASRTAEPYEQYF,TGTGCCAGCAGGACAGCAGAACCCTACGAGCAGTACTTC
TRBJ1-4,.,.,TRBV27,CASSWGQMGEKLFF,TGTGCCAGCAGTTGGGGACAAATGGGCGAAAAACTGTTTTTT
TRBJ2-2,.,.,TRBV5-1,CASSLARMSTGELFF,TGCGCCAGCAGCTTGGCCAGGATGAGCACCGGGGAGCTGTTTTTT
TRBJ2-2,TRBD2,once,TRBV5-1,CASSFLAGGPSTGELFF,TGCGCCAGCAGCTTTTTAGCGGGGGGGCCGAGCACCGGGGAGCTGTTTTTT
TRBJ1-2,TRBD1,.,TRBV5-8,CASSLTGVRGYTF,TGTGCCAGCAGCCTGACAGGGGTGAGAGGCTACACCTTC
TRBJ1-2,TRBD1,.,TRBV6-5,CASSTAGGYTF,TGTGCCAGCAGCACGGCAGGGGGATACACCTTC
TRBJ2-7,TRBD1,few,TRBV6-6,CASSPRDRASYEQYF,TGTGCCAGCAGTCCCCGGGACAGGGCCTCCTACGAGCAGTACTTC
TRBJ2-7,TRBD1,.,TRBV13,CASSLGQGDLQQYF,TGTGCCAGCAGCTTAGGACAGGGGGATCTCCAGCAGTACTTC
TRBJ2-5,TRBD1,once,TRBV9,CASSVGTGEETQYF,TGTGCCAGCAGCGTGGGAACAGGGGAGGAGACCCAGTACTTC
TRBJ1-5,TRBD1,.,TRBV6-1,CASSEGTGVHHF,TGTGCCAGCAGTGAAGGAACAGGGGTTCACCATTTT
TRBJ1-5,.,.,TRBV10-3,CAISESEAMGQPQHF,TGTGCCATCAGTGAGTCGGAGGCGATGGGGCAGCCCCAGCATTTT
TRBJ2-5,TRBD2,.,TRBV7-2,CASSLWLAVRETQYF,TGTGCCAGCAGCTTGTGGCTAGCGGTGAGAGAGACCCAGTACTTC
TRBJ2-2,TRBD1,.,TRBV6-5,CASSDRENTGELFF,TGTGCCAGCAGCGACAGGGAGAACACCGGGGAGCTGTTTTTT
TRBJ1-6,.,once,TRBV9,CASSTGANSPLHF,TGTGCCAGCAGCACAGGCGCCAATTCACCCCTCCACTTT
TRBJ2-1,.,.,TRBV3-1/TRBV3-2,CASSQAVNEQFF,TGTGCCAGCAGCCAAGCGGTCAATGAGCAGTTCTTC
TRBJ2-5,TRBD2,.,TRBV4-3,CASSQEGGSTSPETQYF,TGCGCCAGCAGCCAAGAAGGCGGTTCGACTAGCCCAGAGACCCAGTACTTC
TRBJ1-5,.,.,TRBV28,CASNDSGNQPQHF,TGTGCCAGCAATGACAGTGGCAATCAGCCCCAGCATTTT
TRBJ1-3,.,.,TRBV4-3,CASSQDQGANTIYF,TGCGCCAGCAGCCAAGATCAAGGGGCTAACACCATATATTTT
TRBJ2-1,TRBD2,.,TRBV9,CASSVTSGGAYEQFF,TGTGCCAGCAGCGTTACTAGCGGGGGGGCATATGAGCAGTTCTTC
TRBJ1-2,.,.,TRBV6-6,CASSTGTPVYGYTF,TGTGCCAGCAGTACCGGGACACCCGTCTATGGCTACACCTTC
TRBJ2-1,TRBD1,once,TRBV9,CASSPGTGPQEQFF,TGTGCCAGCAGCCCCGGGACAGGGCCTCAGGAGCAGTTCTTC
TRBJ2-3,.,.,TRBV6-1,CASSEGWRGPSTDTQYF,TGTGCCAGCAGTGAAGGGTGGCGGGGACCTAGCACAGATACGCAGTATTTT
TRBJ2-5,TRBD1,.,TRBV30,CAGRPTGMVETQYF,TGTGCCGGCCGCCCGACAGGGATGGTGGAGACCCAGTACTTC
TRBJ2-7,.,.,TRBV7-2,CASSLGSLSSEQYF,TGTGCCAGCAGCTTAGGGTCTCTGTCCAGCGAGCAGTACTTC
TRBJ2-1,.,.,TRBV7-2,CASSFPGHYNEQFF,TGTGCCAGCAGCTTTCCGGGTCACTACAATGAGCAGTTCTTC
TRBJ1-1,.,.,TRBV27,CASSNPRAEAFF,TGTGCCAGCAGTAACCCGAGGGCTGAAGCTTTCTTT
TRBJ2-1,TRBD2,.,TRBV7-3,CASSFGGGNNEQFF,TGTGCCAGCAGCTTCGGCGGGGGGAACAATGAGCAGTTCTTC
TRBJ2-7,TRBD1,.,TRBV5-1,CASSRSGTGPYEQYF,TGCGCCAGCAGTAGGTCCGGGACAGGGCCCTACGAGCAGTACTTC
TRBJ1-2,TRBD1,.,TRBV5-6,CASRERTGGVGYGYTF,TGTGCCAGTCGCGAGAGAACAGGGGGGGTTGGCTATGGCTACACCTTC
TRBJ1-2,TRBD1,.,TRBV20-1,CSAPDRGGYTF,TGCAGTGCTCCAGACAGGGGAGGCTACACCTTC
TRBJ2-7,TRBD1,.,TRBV10-3,CAISPGTGDGEQYF,TGTGCCATCAGTCCCGGGACAGGGGATGGCGAGCAGTACTTC
TRBJ2-7,.,.,TRBV18,CASSLRRQDSYEQYF,TGTGCCAGCTCACTCCGGCGACAGGACTCCTACGAGCAGTACTTC
TRBJ2-5,.,.,TRBV5-4,CASSLYNRVGETQYF,TGTGCCAGCAGCTTGTATAACAGGGTCGGGGAGACCCAGTACTTC
TRBJ1-2,.,.,TRBV27,CASSLSIGGGAGYTF,TGTGCCAGCAGTTTATCGATCGGGGGTGGGGCTGGCTACACCTTC
TRBJ1-6,.,once,TRBV3-1/TRBV3-2,CASSQVGGATSYNSPLHF,TGTGCCAGCAGCCAAGTCGGGGGGGCGACGTCCTATAATTCACCCCTCCACTTT
TRBJ1-5,.,once,TRBV24-1,CATSDYREGRPQHF,TGTGCCACCAGTGATTACAGGGAGGGGAGGCCCCAGCATTTT
TRBJ2-2,TRBD2,once,TRBV18,CASSLGGAHTGELFF,TGTGCCAGCTCGCTCGGGGGGGCACACACCGGGGAGCTGTTTTTT
TRBJ2-5,TRBD2,.,TRBV7-8,CASGPLAGYTETQYF,TGTGCCAGCGGTCCCCTAGCGGGCTACACAGAGACCCAGTACTTC
TRBJ1-2,TRBD1,.,TRBV6-5,CASSYSGTDFYGYTF,TGTGCCAGCAGTTACTCCGGGACAGACTTCTATGGCTACACCTTC
TRBJ2-7,.,few,TRBV28,CASSLGATAGYEQYF,TGTGCCAGCAGTTTGGGAGCTACCGCCGGATACGAGCAGTACTTC
TRBJ2-7,TRBD2,.,TRBV7-2,CASSLSGASYEQYF,TGTGCCAGCAGCCTTAGCGGGGCCTCCTACGAGCAGTACTTC
TRBJ2-7,TRBD1,.,TRBV28,CASNRQGEPYEQYF,TGTGCCAGCAATCGACAGGGGGAGCCTTACGAGCAGTACTTC
TRBJ1-2,.,.,TRBV2,CASSLGQRASYGYTF,TGTGCCAGCAGTCTCGGACAGAGGGCCTCCTATGGCTACACCTTC
TRBJ1-1,TRBD1,.,TRBV6-5,CASKGAGGIDTEAFF,TGTGCCAGCAAGGGCGCAGGGGGCATAGACACTGAAGCTTTCTTT
TRBJ1-2,.,.,TRBV4-1,CASSQVVAGTNYGYTF,TGCGCCAGCAGCCAAGTTGTGGCAGGGACTAACTATGGCTACACCTTC
TRBJ1-2,.,once,TRBV30,CAWSVGVANYGYTF,TGTGCCTGGAGTGTTGGAGTAGCTAACTATGGCTACACCTTC
TRBJ2-7,TRBD1,.,TRBV2,CASSEGTAGTYEQYF,TGTGCCAGCAGTGAGGGGACAGCCGGAACCTACGAGCAGTACTTC